The 25 T cell receptor beta chains reported below all come from one sample, sequenced in a study of beta chain features in type 1 diabetes. Expressed TCRB transcripts were sequenced because the isolated RNA had all been reverse transcribed beforehand. Only in-frame clones appear in the TCRdb table, and some are missing; sequencing was by immunoSEQ multiplex PCR. Of about 620,000 clones detected, about 16% appear once; the ten largest clones hold 0.093%. The source material was naive CD4+ T cells from blood. The source of these receptors is a man younger than 30 in good health.

This clone occurred a few times. This chain uses TRBV15 with TRBJ2-2, with D tentatively TRBD1 (6 bases). The CDR3 totals 14 residues. CDR1 is LNHNV and CDR2 is YYDKDF in the germline V gene (reference sequence). The ends were cut back, 9 bases at V and 2 bases at J, with 13 bases in the middle. The CDR3 DNA sequence: TGTGCCACGGAAAGGGACACCAACACCGGGGAGCTGTTTTTT. It yields the protein CATERDTNTGELFF.

The V call is TRBV5-4, the J call TRBJ2-5; 10 bases match TRBD1. V shed 0 bases and J 3 bases; nucleotides not matched to a gene: 2. The CDR3 spans 15 residues. CDR1 is SGHNT, CDR2 YYREEE, per germline (reference sequence). The CDR3 DNA follows: TGTGCCAGCAGCTTGGGACAGGGGGCCGAAGAGACCCAGTACTTC. Residues: CASSLGQGAEETQYF.

The chain combines TRBV23-1 with TRBJ1-5, with 7 bases aligning to TRBD1. TRBV23-1 carries the ORF label, with uncertain function. This CDR3 contains 15 residues. V lost 9 bases and J lost 3; bases outside the gene matches: 11. The CDR3 DNA reads as TGCGCCAGAAACCTTTGGGACAGAGACAATCAGCCCCAGCATTTT. Translating it yields CARNLWDRDNQPQHF.

The V call is TRBV2, the J call TRBJ2-5; 7 nucleotides align to TRBD1. Per the germline V gene, CDR1 is SNHLY and CDR2 is FYNNEI. With V trimmed by 8 bases and J by 5 bases, 5 bases remained unmatched. The CDR3 extends over 12 amino acids. Here the CDR3 DNA reads TGTGCCAGCTCCGACAGGGCGGAGACCCAGTACTTC. This codes for CASSDRAETQYF.

This clone was recorded a few times. The chain employs TRBV9 and TRBJ1-1; D may be TRBD1 (6 bases). The CDR3 extends over 13 amino acids. V lost 1 base to trimming and J lost 4 bases, with 8 bases between them. Germline CDR1 is SGDLS and CDR2 is YYNGEE. This CDR3 reads CASSVPGVTEAFF. CDR3 DNA sequence: TGTGCCAGCAGCGTACCAGGGGTCACTGAAGCTTTCTTT.

This clone has a handful of counts. This chain links TRBV5-1 with TRBJ1-1, with D possibly TRBD1 on 6 matching bases. CDR3 length: 14 residues. CDR1 and CDR2 (germline): SGHRS, YFSETQ. V shed 3 bases and J shed 1 base, with 10 bases lying between them. The CDR3 is CASSSTGRNTEAFF. DNA of the CDR3: TGCGCCAGCAGCTCGACAGGCCGGAACACTGAAGCTTTCTTT.

The CDR3 DNA is TGCGCCAGCAGCTTGTTAGGGCAGCCCTACGAGCAGTACTTC. Protein: CASSLLGQPYEQYF. The rearrangement uses TRBV5-1 and TRBJ2-7; no clear D. V lost 1 base and J lost 2, with 10 bases in between. This CDR3 region has 14 residues. Germline lookup yields CDR1 SGHRS and CDR2 YFSETQ.

V and J are TRBV7-2 and TRBJ2-5; 12 bases are a match to TRBD2. The ends lost 1 base at V and 6 bases at J; junction bases unmatched: 9. The CDR3 consists of 17 residues. CDR1 SGHTA and CDR2 FQGNSA come from the germline V gene. In DNA, the CDR3 is TGTGCCAGCAGCTTAGAGCTAGCGGGGGGGCCAGGAAAGACCCAGTACTTC. Translation gives CASSLELAGGPGKTQYF.

This CDR3 reads CASSQGGFDTQYF. CDR3 bases: TGTGCCAGCAGCCAGGGGGGCTTTGATACGCAGTATTTT. The J gene is TRBJ2-3, the V gene TRBV14; the D gene could be TRBD1 or TRBD2 (6 bases each). CDR3 length: 13 residues. Trimming took off 3 bases at V and 6 bases at J, with 10 bases between the two ends. Germline V lookup: CDR1 SGHDN, CDR2 FVKESK.

The sample holds a few counts of this clone. The chain couples TRBV5-1 to TRBJ1-2; D uncertain. V lost 4 bases and J 7 bases, leaving 11 bases between the germline ends. The CDR3 length is 12 residues. Germline CDR1 SGHRS, CDR2 YFSETQ. The CDR3: CASSPGEVGYTF. The DNA of the CDR3 is TGCGCCAGCAGCCCTGGGGAGGTTGGCTACACCTTC.

The V gene is TRBV5-1, the J gene TRBJ1-6, with D maybe TRBD1 (5 bases). CDR3 size: 14 residues. The V gene's germline CDR1 is SGHRS and CDR2 YFSETQ. Trimming stripped 7 bases from V and 7 bases from J, with 15 bases between. CDR3: CASQGTAGNSPLHF. DNA for the CDR3: TGCGCCAGCCAAGGGACGGCGGGAAATTCACCCCTCCACTTT.

This clone was seen a few times. CDR3 amino acids: CASSPLGLAGIYEQYF. The CDR3 bases are TGTGCCAGCAGCCCACTGGGACTAGCGGGAATATACGAGCAGTACTTC. The rearrangement joins TRBV7-2 to TRBJ2-7; TRBD2 aligns across 13 bases. The CDR3 is 16 residues long. Germline CDR1 reads SGHTA; CDR2 reads FQGNSA. V lost 5 bases, J lost 4 bases, and 8 bases stayed unmatched. Full variable domain (outside the CDR3, taken from reference TRBV7-2 and TRBJ2-7): GAGVSQSPSNKVTEKGKDVELRCDPISGHTALYWYRQSLGQGLEFLIYFQGNSAPDKSGLPSDRFSAERTGGSVSTLTIQRTQQEDSAVYLCASSPLGLAGIYEQYFGPGTRLTVT.

This clone turned up a few times. The chain uses TRBV29-1 and TRBJ2-1; 8 bases match TRBD2. Germline V gene data show CDR1 as SQVTM and CDR2 as ANQGSEA. The length of the CDR3 is 13 residues. Here the CDR3 reads CSSRRGGYNEQFF. CDR3 in DNA: TGCAGTTCTCGCCGGGGGGGTTACAATGAGCAGTTCTTC.

Of note for this clone: The same CDR3 can be traced to other DNA sequences in this sample. This rearrangement joins TRBV7-2 to TRBJ2-7; 12 bases agree with TRBD1. With 0 bases clipped from V and 4 bases from J, the junction kept 4 bases outside the gene matches. Germline V lookup: CDR1 SGHTA, CDR2 FQGNSA. The CDR3 is 16 amino acids. The DNA for the CDR3 is TGTGCCAGCAGCTTAGCCGGGACAGGGGGCTCATACGAGCAGTACTTC. Translated, it gives CASSLAGTGGSYEQYF.

This clone was counted a few times. The rearrangement joins TRBV14 to TRBJ2-6, with D maybe TRBD1 (7 bases). From germline, CDR1 is SGHDN and CDR2 FVKESK. The CDR3 is made up of 18 amino acids. V lost 4 bases, J lost 8 bases, and 24 bases lay in between. The CDR3: CASSRGGFTGEESNVLTF. DNA of the CDR3: TGTGCCAGCAGCCGAGGGGGGTTCACAGGGGAAGAGTCCAACGTCCTGACTTTC.

The chain employs TRBV7-9 and TRBJ2-7; D gene unclear. The ends were cut back, 5 bases at V and 3 bases at J, with 14 bases in the middle. Germline V lookup: CDR1 SEHNR, CDR2 FQNEAQ (reference sequence). The CDR3 is made up of 14 amino acids. The CDR3: CASSPITTYYEQYF. The CDR3 DNA sequence: TGTGCCAGCAGCCCGATCACTACATACTACGAGCAGTACTTC.

The V gene is TRBV7-8, the J gene TRBJ1-5; D ambiguous. CDR1 and CDR2 from the germline V gene are SGHVS and FQNEAQ. The CDR3 is 15 amino acids. V was trimmed by 5 bases and J by 0 bases, leaving 11 bases between them. The CDR3 DNA is TGTGCCAGCAGCCTGTCGCGGGTTAGCAATCAGCCCCAGCATTTT. Translation gives CASSLSRVSNQPQHF. Using reference TRBV7-8 and TRBJ1-5 for the parts outside the CDR3, the full variable domain is GAGVSQSPRYKVAKRGQDVALRCDPISGHVSLFWYQQALGQGPEFLTYFQNEAQLDKSGLPSDRFFAERPEGSVSTLKIQRTQQEDSAVYLCASSLSRVSNQPQHFGDGTRLSIL.

This clone was seen only a few times. V and J are TRBV10-3 and TRBJ1-1; 7 bases are shared with TRBD1. CDR1 and CDR2 (germline): ENHRY, SYGVKD. This CDR3 comprises 17 residues. J gave up 3 bases and V 2 bases, and 12 bases lay outside the gene matches. CDR3 region: CAISERVGGSRDTEAFF. The CDR3 DNA follows: TGTGCCATCAGTGAGAGGGTAGGGGGCAGTAGGGACACTGAAGCTTTCTTT.

The genes are TRBV7-9 and TRBJ2-7; D not certain. The V gene's germline CDR1 is SEHNR and CDR2 FQNEAQ (reference sequence). V lost 2 bases and J 5 bases, leaving 7 bases between the germline ends. This CDR3 comprises 12 residues. The DNA for the CDR3 is TGTGCCAGCAGCTTAAACCTCGACGAGCAGTACTTC. It specifies CASSLNLDEQYF.

This clone was found a few times. V and J are TRBV6-1 and TRBJ2-5, with D unresolved. Between the trimmed V and J ends, which lost 8 bases and 5 bases, there was a span of 15 bases. Germline V gene sequence: CDR1 MNHNS, CDR2 SASEGT. CDR3 size: 13 residues. The CDR3 protein is CASLVFAVETQYF. Here the CDR3 DNA reads TGTGCCAGCCTCGTCTTTGCGGTTGAGACCCAGTACTTC.

This clone was observed at least ten times. V is TRBV19 and J is TRBJ1-1; D unresolved. The CDR3 has 14 amino acids. CDR1 is LNHDA, CDR2 SQIVND, per germline (reference sequence). V lost 8 bases and J 4 bases, leaving 17 bases between the germline ends. DNA for the CDR3: TGTGCCAGTTCGATGGACCGTCTGGGCACTGAAGCTTTCTTT. It yields the protein CASSMDRLGTEAFF.

The genes are TRBV7-9 and TRBJ2-7; D not resolved. Germline V lookup: CDR1 SEHNR, CDR2 FQNEAQ (reference sequence). V was clipped by 5 bases and J by 5 bases, with 7 bases between them. The CDR3 consists of 11 residues. CDR3 residues: CASSDRHEQYF. CDR3 bases: TGTGCCAGCAGCGACCGACACGAGCAGTACTTC. Supplemented by reference TRBV7-9 and TRBJ2-7, the full variable domain reads DTGVSQNPRHKITKRGQNVTFRCDPISEHNRLYWYRQTLGQGPEFLTYFQNEAQLEKSRLLSDRFSAERPKGSFSTLEIQRTEQGDSAMYLCASSDRHEQYFGPGTRLTVT.

This clone was counted between two and nine times. Other DNA sequences in this specimen translate into the identical CDR3. CDR3 in DNA: TGTGCCAGTAGTATTGGTGGCTACGAGCAGTACTTC. As protein: CASSIGGYEQYF. V and J are TRBV19 and TRBJ2-7, with D hard to call. Trimming left V 3 bases short and J 3 bases short, with 6 bases between. There are 12 residues in the CDR3. Germline CDR1 LNHDA, CDR2 SQIVND (reference sequence).

The rearrangement links TRBV6-5 to TRBJ2-7; no firm D call. Trimming removed 2 bases from V and 7 bases from J, with 12 bases in between. CDR3 length equals 13 residues. Looked up from germline, CDR1 is MNHEY and CDR2 is SVGAGI. The CDR3 reads CASSYEKRREQYF. DNA of the CDR3: TGTGCCAGCAGTTACGAGAAACGTAGGGAGCAGTACTTC.

This chain links TRBV13 with TRBJ2-3; no clear D gene. Germline assignment: CDR1 PRHDT and CDR2 FYEKMQ (reference sequence). The V end lost 1 base, the J end lost 5 bases, and 4 bases lay between the germline ends. The CDR3 length is 12 residues. This CDR3 reads CASSLEVDTQYF. CDR3 coding DNA: TGTGCCAGCAGCTTAGAGGTAGATACGCAGTATTTT.